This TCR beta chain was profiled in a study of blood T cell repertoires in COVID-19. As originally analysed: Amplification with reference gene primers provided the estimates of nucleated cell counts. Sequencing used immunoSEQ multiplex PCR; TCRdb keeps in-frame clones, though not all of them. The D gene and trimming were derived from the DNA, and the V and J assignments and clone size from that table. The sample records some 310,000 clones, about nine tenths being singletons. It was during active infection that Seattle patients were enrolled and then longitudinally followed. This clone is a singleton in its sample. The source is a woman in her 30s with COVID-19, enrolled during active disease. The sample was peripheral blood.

CDR3 sequence reads: CASCGQGQETQYF. CDR3 DNA sequence: TGTGCCAGCTGCGGACAGGGACAAGAGACCCAGTACTTC. The V and J genes are TRBV6-5 and TRBJ2-5, with 8 bases that match TRBD1. Trimming cost V 8 bases and J 2 bases; bases outside gene matches: 4. Germline V lookup: CDR1 MNHEY, CDR2 SVGAGI. The CDR3 contains 13 residues.